Each of the 25 T cell receptor beta chains below was sequenced from the same sample in a study of T cells in tuberculosis. Time point in this sample: new active TB diagnosis, blood taken before or within 7 days of starting treatment. Assay used: immunoSEQ multiplex PCR; TCRdb lists only in-frame clones, some missing. The sample shows tens of thousands of clones, 93% of them seen only once. The sample was PBMCs, taken at tuberculosis diagnosis. The receptors were gathered from an adult with tuberculosis.

The genes are TRBV5-6 and TRBJ2-7; 13 bases are shared with TRBD2. This CDR3 is 15 amino acids long. J was trimmed by 7 bases and V by 3 bases; bases with no gene match: 7. Germline V gene sequence: CDR1 SGHDT, CDR2 YYEEEE. The CDR3 DNA reads as TGTGCCAGCAGCTCAGGGACTAGCGGGGAGGTAGAGCAGTACTTC. Protein product: CASSSGTSGEVEQYF.

The chain couples TRBV4-1 to TRBJ2-2; tentatively, D is TRBD2 (6 bases). This CDR3 comprises 16 residues. Germline CDR1 reads MGHRA; CDR2 reads YSYEKL. Trimming cost V 0 bases and J 4 bases, with 12 bases left between them. This CDR3 reads CASSQEVGGGTGELFF. The CDR3 DNA reads as TGCGCCAGCAGCCAAGAGGTGGGGGGAGGCACCGGGGAGCTGTTTTTT.

The J gene is TRBJ2-2, the V gene TRBV2, with D uncertain. The length of the CDR3 is 12 residues. CDR1 and CDR2 (germline): SNHLY, FYNNEI. The germline V and J ends were trimmed by 7 bases and 3 bases, with 6 bases remaining between them. The CDR3 DNA follows: TGTGCCAGCACCCCTGACACCGGGGAGCTGTTTTTT. The encoded protein is CASTPDTGELFF.

This clone was detected once. This chain connects TRBV4-1 to TRBJ2-4, with TRBD2 matching 10 bases. The CDR3 is made up of 18 amino acids. Germline loops: CDR1 MGHRA, CDR2 YSYEKL. With V trimmed by 1 base and J by 5 bases, 11 bases remained unmatched. The CDR3 loop is CASSQVGLAGAVENIQYF. CDR3 DNA: TGCGCCAGCAGCCAAGTTGGGCTAGCGGGGGCAGTGGAAAACATTCAGTACTTC.

The rearrangement joins TRBV28 to TRBJ1-2; 7 bases line up with TRBD1. The CDR3 runs to 13 residues. CDR1 and CDR2 (germline): MDHEN, SYDVKM. V dropped 4 bases and J dropped 5; count of bases not matched to a gene: 4. In DNA, the CDR3 is TGTGCCAGCAGTTCGGGACAGCTATATGGCTACACCTTC. Its translation: CASSSGQLYGYTF.

This clone was detected once. V is TRBV30 and J is TRBJ1-4; D is unresolved. Trimming stripped 5 bases from V and 0 bases from J, with 7 bases between. CDR1 GTSNPN and CDR2 SVGIG come from the germline V gene (reference sequence). The CDR3 is 13 amino acids. The CDR3 is CAWLGATNEKLFF. As DNA, the CDR3 is TGTGCCTGGCTAGGAGCAACTAATGAAAAACTGTTTTTT.

The chain uses TRBV6-5 and TRBJ1-1, with D hard to call. Germline V gene lookup returns CDR1 MNHEY and CDR2 SVGAGI. The V end lost 2 bases, the J end lost 7 bases, and 8 bases lay between the germline ends. The CDR3 sequence is 12 residues long. CDR3 region: CASSYMGGEAFF. CDR3 nucleotide sequence: TGTGCCAGCAGTTACATGGGAGGTGAAGCTTTCTTT.

The V call is TRBV6-1, the J call TRBJ2-3; 14 nucleotides agree with TRBD2. With V trimmed by 2 bases and J by 12 bases, 7 bases remained unmatched. Germline V gives CDR1 MNHNS, CDR2 SASEGT. The CDR3 sequence is 15 residues long. In DNA form, the CDR3 reads TGTGCCAGCAGTGAACCCGGACTAGCGGGGGGCGCACAGTATTTT. It encodes CASSEPGLAGGAQYF.

CDR3 amino acids: CASSWWGGRGTETQYF. The DNA for the CDR3 is TGTGCCAGCAGTTGGTGGGGGGGGCGGGGGACAGAGACCCAGTACTTC. V usage is TRBV27 and J usage is TRBJ2-5, with D perhaps TRBD2 (7 bases). CDR3 length: 16 amino acids. Trimming removed 4 bases from V and 4 bases from J, with 19 bases in between. CDR1 MNHEY and CDR2 SMNVEV come from the germline V gene (reference sequence).

The rearrangement links TRBV19 to TRBJ2-1; 8 bases fit TRBD2. With V trimmed by 5 bases and J by 7 bases, 7 bases remained unmatched. Per the germline V gene, CDR1 is LNHDA and CDR2 is SQIVND (reference sequence). This CDR3 is 14 amino acids long. This CDR3 reads CASSPSGSQNEQFF. The CDR3 DNA is TGTGCCAGTAGTCCCAGCGGGAGCCAGAATGAGCAGTTCTTC.

The chain has TRBV19 and TRBJ2-3, with 7 bases lining up with TRBD2. CDR1 LNHDA and CDR2 SQIVND come from the germline V gene (reference sequence). V gave up 7 bases and J gave up 6 bases; unmatched junction bases: 7. The CDR3 has 13 amino acids. The CDR3 loop is CASKNTGGDTQYF. The CDR3 region has the DNA TGTGCCAGTAAGAACACCGGGGGGGATACGCAGTATTTT.

This clone was detected once. The chain combines TRBV9 with TRBJ1-2; 12 bases map to TRBD1. The junction had 7 bases not matched to a gene; V was cut back by 0 bases and J by 7 bases. The CDR3 runs to 16 residues. The germline gives CDR1 SGDLS, CDR2 YYNGEE. The CDR3 sequence is CASSVASGQGAGGYTF. The CDR3 DNA reads TGTGCCAGCAGCGTAGCCTCGGGACAGGGGGCGGGTGGCTACACCTTC. Filled out from reference TRBV9 and TRBJ1-2, the complete variable domain reads DSGVTQTPKHLITATGQRVTLRCSPRSGDLSVYWYQQSLDQGLQFLIQYYNGEERAKGNILERFSAQQFPDLHSELNLSSLELGDSALYFCASSVASGQGAGGYTFGSGTRLTVV.

A single count supports this clone. The V call is TRBV5-1, the J call TRBJ1-4, with D possibly being TRBD1 (5 bases). Germline CDR1 SGHRS, CDR2 YFSETQ. This CDR3 spans 15 amino acids. The V and J ends lost 5 bases and 5 bases respectively, with 16 bases between them. The CDR3 loop reads CASRSPGHPNEKLFF. In nucleotides, the CDR3 is TGCGCCAGCAGATCCCCCGGACACCCAAATGAAAAACTGTTTTTT.

This chain uses TRBV6-6 with TRBJ1-3; no clear D gene. The CDR3 sequence is 14 residues long. Germline CDR1 and CDR2: MNHNY and SVGAGI (reference sequence). Trimming took off 6 bases at V and 0 bases at J, with 9 bases between the two ends. CDR3 nucleotide sequence: TGTGCCAGCAGCGAGGGTTACTCTGGAAACACCATATATTTT. Translation gives CASSEGYSGNTIYF.

The rearrangement uses TRBV28 and TRBJ2-7; 7 nucleotides align to TRBD1. In germline, CDR1 is MDHEN, CDR2 SYDVKM. The V segment lost 5 bases and the J segment 4 bases; nucleotides outside the gene matches: 14. The CDR3 is 16 amino acids. The CDR3 loop is CASSNRKGGIWYEQYF. The DNA for the CDR3 is TGTGCCAGCAGTAATCGGAAAGGGGGCATTTGGTACGAGCAGTACTTC. Supplemented by reference TRBV28 and TRBJ2-7, the full variable domain reads DVKVTQSSRYLVKRTGEKVFLECVQDMDHENMFWYRQDPGLGLRLIYFSYDVKMKEKGDIPEGYSVSREKKERFSLILESASTNQTSMYLCASSNRKGGIWYEQYFGPGTRLTVT.

The chain is built from TRBV2 and TRBJ2-3; weak D call: TRBD1 (5 bases). V lost 1 base and J lost 5, with 10 bases in between. Germline V gene lookup returns CDR1 SNHLY and CDR2 FYNNEI. The CDR3 is 14 residues long. The CDR3 nucleotides read TGTGCCAGCAGTGAAGGCAGGGTTAAAGATACGCAGTATTTT. This translates into CASSEGRVKDTQYF.

The V call is TRBV30, the J call TRBJ1-2; a weak D match, TRBD1 (5 bases). Germline V gene data show CDR1 as GTSNPN and CDR2 as SVGIG (reference sequence). This CDR3 is 15 amino acids long. The CDR3 nucleotides read TGTGGGTGCCAGCAGGACCCGGGGGGAGGCTATGGCTACACCTTC. It is translated as CGCQQDPGGGYGYTF.

The chain links TRBV19 to TRBJ2-6; D is possibly TRBD1 (6 bases). The CDR3 is 16 amino acids. V lost 7 bases and J lost 1, with 14 bases in between. Per germline, CDR1 LNHDA and CDR2 SQIVND (reference sequence). The CDR3 coding sequence is TGTGCCAGTAAACAGGGTTCACGGTCTGGGGCCAACGTCCTGACTTTC. Translated: CASKQGSRSGANVLTF. The whole variable domain, filled in from reference TRBV19 and TRBJ2-6, reads DGGITQSPKYLFRKEGQNVTLSCEQNLNHDAMYWYRQDPGQGLRLIYYSQIVNDFQKGDIAEGYSVSREKKESFPLTVTSAQKNPTAFYLCASKQGSRSGANVLTFGAGSRLTVL.

The chain recombines TRBV28 with TRBJ2-2, with D unresolved. This CDR3 has 15 residues. Per the germline V gene, CDR1 is MDHEN and CDR2 is SYDVKM. The V end was cut by 2 bases, the J end by 7 bases, with 14 bases between. CDR3 residues: CASSLATPVSGELFF. DNA for the CDR3: TGTGCCAGCAGTTTAGCTACCCCGGTAAGCGGGGAGCTGTTTTTT.

The chain couples TRBV19 to TRBJ2-1; D not resolved. Looked up from germline, CDR1 is LNHDA and CDR2 is SQIVND (reference sequence). The CDR3 is 15 amino acids. The V and J ends lost 3 bases and 0 bases respectively, with 9 bases between them. The CDR3 DNA sequence: TGTGCCAGTAGTATTAGCTTCAGCTCCTACAATGAGCAGTTCTTC. Amino acid sequence: CASSISFSSYNEQFF.

The rearrangement joins TRBV7-3 to TRBJ2-1, with D possibly being TRBD2 (6 bases). In germline, CDR1 is SGHTA, CDR2 FQGTGA. Between the trimmed V and J ends, which lost 5 bases and 6 bases, there was a span of 17 bases. The CDR3 sequence is 15 residues long. The CDR3 DNA reads TGTGCCAGCAGCCGTGGGCTAGCGTTTATCAATGAGCAGTTCTTC. Its protein is CASSRGLAFINEQFF.

The chain recombines TRBV4-1 with TRBJ2-7, with 12 bases identical to TRBD2. Germline trimming cut 1 base from V and 5 bases from J; bases unmatched to any gene: 6. There are 16 residues in the CDR3. Germline CDR1 reads MGHRA; CDR2 reads YSYEKL. The CDR3: CASSQAPTSGSDEQYF. The CDR3 nucleotides read TGCGCCAGCAGCCAAGCTCCGACTAGCGGGAGCGACGAGCAGTACTTC.

The chain uses TRBV6-5 and TRBJ1-2; D uncertain. Germline V gives CDR1 MNHEY, CDR2 SVGAGI. V shed 5 bases and J shed 1 base, with 8 bases lying between them. The CDR3 is 13 amino acids. The CDR3 loop is CASSMYLNYGYTF. DNA for the CDR3: TGTGCCAGCAGTATGTATCTTAACTATGGCTACACCTTC.

The CDR3 bases are TGTGCCAGCAGTGGCCCACCTAGAGCGGGACTCACAGATACGCAGTATTTT. Residues: CASSGPPRAGLTDTQYF. This chain joins TRBV2 and TRBJ2-3; the match to TRBD2 covers 7 bases. Germline V gives CDR1 SNHLY, CDR2 FYNNEI. V shed 4 bases and J 2 bases; nucleotides not matched to a gene: 12. CDR3 length: 17 residues.

V and J are TRBV5-6 and TRBJ1-5, with 8 bases that match TRBD1. Germline CDR1 reads SGHDT; CDR2 reads YYEEEE. The CDR3 has 16 amino acids. The V and J ends lost 4 bases and 2 bases, in that order; junction bases with no gene match: 8. DNA of the CDR3: TGTGCCAGCAGCAGGACGACAGGGGAACGCAATCAGCCCCAGCATTTT. Protein product: CASSRTTGERNQPQHF.